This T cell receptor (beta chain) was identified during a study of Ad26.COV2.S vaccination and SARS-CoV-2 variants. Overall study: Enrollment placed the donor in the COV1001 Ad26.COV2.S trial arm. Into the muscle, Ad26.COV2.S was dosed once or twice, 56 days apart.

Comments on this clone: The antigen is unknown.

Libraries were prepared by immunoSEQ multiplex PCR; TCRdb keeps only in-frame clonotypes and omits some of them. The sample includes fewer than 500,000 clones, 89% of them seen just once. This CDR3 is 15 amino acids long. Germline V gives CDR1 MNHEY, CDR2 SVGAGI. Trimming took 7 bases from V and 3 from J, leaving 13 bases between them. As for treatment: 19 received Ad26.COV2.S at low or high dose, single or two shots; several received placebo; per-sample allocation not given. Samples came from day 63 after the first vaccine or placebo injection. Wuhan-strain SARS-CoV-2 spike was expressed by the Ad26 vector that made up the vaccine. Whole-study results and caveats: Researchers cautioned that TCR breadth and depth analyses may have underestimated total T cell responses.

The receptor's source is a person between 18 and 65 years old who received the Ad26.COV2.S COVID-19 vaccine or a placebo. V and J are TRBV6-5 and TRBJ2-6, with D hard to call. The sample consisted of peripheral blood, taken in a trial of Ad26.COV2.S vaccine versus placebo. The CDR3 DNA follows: TGTGCCAGCAAAATTAGGGTACGTGGGGCCAACGTCCTGACTTTC. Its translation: CASKIRVRGANVLTF.